The rows below give T cell receptor beta chains drawn from one sample of a study of early T cells in non-severe SARS-CoV-2 infection. TCRdb reanalysed the 5' RACE reads using MiXCR and keeps one entry per CDR3 protein. The top ten clones hold 10% of a sample with about 36,000 distinct CDR3 sequences, under 5% of them seen once. The sample comprised whole blood. The source of these receptors is an adult who was a healthcare worker with PCR-confirmed SARS-CoV-2 infection or an uninfected control (not recorded which). CDR3s leave out the opening cysteine and the closing phenylalanine or tryptophan. Each record gives: V gene, CDR3 length, CDR3 protein.

TRBV6-1 | 11 | ASSGDWNTEAF
TRBV29-1 | 11 | SFLGTGRETQY
TRBV12-3/TRBV12-4 | 13 | ASSGGTANTGELF
TRBV11-3 | 11 | ASGTGPLYGYT
TRBV20-1 | 10 | SAREREYEQY
TRBV4-3 | 15 | ASSQDRGSPSGNTIY
TRBV10-3 | 12 | AISESDIYTEAF
TRBV4-3 | 15 | ASSHKPSGRGTDTQY
TRBV13 | 14 | ASSLASTDTGTEAF
TRBV19 | 12 | ASSTAPGADTQY
TRBV6-2/TRBV6-3 | 12 | ASSYIRPHTEAF
TRBV28 | 11 | ASRDGTTYEQY
TRBV19 | 13 | ASSIPRYSENTIY
TRBV14 | 14 | ASSQDSGSTSYGYT
TRBV7-9 | 13 | ASSFMPSSTDTQY
TRBV11-3 | 15 | ASSGATGTVGNTEAF
TRBV3-1 | 12 | ASSQRNSNQPQH
TRBV29-1 | 11 | SVPPTEEETQY
TRBV20-1 | 13 | SARDTGISYNEQF
TRBV6-6 | 12 | ASSYEAGGVIQY
TRBV10-3 | 10 | ASTGDTYEQY
TRBV4-3 | 15 | ASSQDMGGAGLDTQY
TRBV12-3/TRBV12-4 | 11 | ASTETTSGEQF
TRBV5-1 | 13 | ASSLEGGSNQPQH